One T cell receptor (beta chain) is described in this entry. It has no known antigen specificity. Per-nucleotide qualities are absent, and no much larger clonotype sits a single base away. TCR cDNA was synthesized by 5'RACE template switching, through which a universal primer site and unique molecular identifiers were introduced. Priming for cDNA synthesis came from both the TCR alpha and TCR beta constant segments. Library amplification involved two PCR steps, and the second step added sample barcodes and sequencing adapters. Sequencing of libraries was performed on Illumina HiSeq 2500 (2x100 bp) or NovaSeq (2x150 bp). The paper's data handling went like this. Demultiplexing of reads and collapsing into UMI consensus sequences were performed with MIGEC, and V(D)J alignment was carried out with MiXCR. Vaccine-responding clonotypes were identified with edgeR using replicate PBMC samples, with FDR below 0.01 and a log2 fold change above 5 up to day 15 being required. Bulk clonotypes were assigned CD4 or CD8 identity according to which sequenced CD4 or CD8 repertoire held them at higher abundance. The public reads were run again by TCRdb, first through fastp at Q25 and then through MiXCR, and only productive beta chains were kept. Every CDR3 protein is listed once, alongside the most common genes and DNA of its rows. For this entry, the V and J calls and clone size follow TCRdb and not the study's own pipeline. The sample has some 350,000 distinct CDR3 sequences on record, under 14% of them singletons. Roughly 18% of the sample is held by the ten biggest clonotypes.

The data originate from a study of T cells after yellow fever vaccination (dated by TCRdb to between 2018 and 2021). With respect to the entire study: The SMART-Seq v4 Ultra Low Input RNA kit was used to prepare libraries from fractions with low cell numbers. Bulk TCR alpha and beta repertoires were sequenced longitudinally to track T-cell clones before and after primary and booster YFV17D yellow fever vaccination. Two healthy male donors made up the cohort, one aged 18 to 30 years and the other aged 30 to 39 years. Blood was collected at multiple timepoints before and after primary and secondary immunization, and bulk PBMC replicates and cell subsets were isolated. Beyond this particular receptor, the publication reports: Because abundant contaminating clonotypes from the bulk population could be contained in FACS-sorted repertoires, computational filtering was required. After the booster, most clones that had expanded after primary vaccination were detected again (nearly 97% of CD4 and around nine tenths of CD8), suggesting broad maintenance of memory. Compared with the primary T-cell response, the secondary T-cell response was faster but weaker, reaching its peak on day 5 rather than on day 15. The study included only two donors, which limits how far the findings can be generalized. A small share of clonotypes occurred in both CD4 and CD8 compartments, likely arising from convergent recombination.

The meaning of the sample's treatment or condition label: live attenuated yellow fever vaccine strain. At each blood-draw timepoint, two biological replicates of bulk PBMCs were collected. PBMCs were isolated from peripheral blood using a standard Ficoll-Paque protocol. TriZol was used to extract RNA from bulk PBMCs, CD4 and CD8 fractions, and dextramer-positive and dextramer-negative fractions. V is cut by 0 bases and J by 2 bases, and the space between the germline ends is 14 bases. CDR1 and CDR2 were assigned from the germline V gene (reference sequence) as PRHDT and FYEKMQ. Inclusive of the bounding cysteine and phenylalanine, the CDR3 is 16 residues long. Only the CDR3 DNA stays, 48 bases, in frame from base 1.

This receptor was obtained from a man between 18 and 29 years old who received the YFV17D yellow fever vaccine. The chain joins TRBV13 to TRBJ2-7; there is no confident call for the D gene. The source was PBMCs, collected on the day of the first yellow fever vaccination. The nucleotide sequence is given as TGTGCCAGCAGCTTAGGCCGTTGGGGTTCAACCTACGAGCAGTACTTC. This yields the protein CASSLGRWGSTYEQYF.